Following are 29 T cell receptor beta chains from one sample sequenced in a study of T cells after somatic rescue of genetic block. Profiled with immunoSEQ multiplex PCR; TCRdb holds only in-frame clones, not every one. Counted here are 45,000 to 55,000 clones, approximately 96% occurring once; the ten biggest clones make up approximately 0.073%. Input material: peripheral blood mononuclear cells (PBMCs). These receptors came from a child under three years old.

The chain has TRBV5-1 and TRBJ2-2; possible D gene TRBD2, 6 bases. Deletions cut 1 base from V and 2 bases from J, with 21 bases between. CDR3 length: 19 residues. Germline assignment: CDR1 SGHRS and CDR2 YFSETQ. The CDR3 DNA reads TGCGCCAGCAGCTTGAAGCTAGCGCCCTCCCTACTTAACACCGGGGAGCTGTTTTTT. It codes for CASSLKLAPSLLNTGELFF.

V usage is TRBV9 and J usage is TRBJ2-3; D unresolved. The CDR3 extends over 14 amino acids. CDR1 and CDR2 (germline): SGDLS, YYNGEE. Deletions cut 1 base from V and 0 bases from J, with 6 bases between. The CDR3 here is CASSVLGSTDTQYF. CDR3 DNA sequence: TGTGCCAGCAGCGTACTAGGGAGCACAGATACGCAGTATTTT.

The genes are TRBV19 and TRBJ2-3, with 11 bases matching TRBD1. CDR3 length: 17 amino acids. CDR1 is LNHDA, CDR2 SQIVND, per germline (reference sequence). Losses at the gene ends were 6 bases for V and 0 bases for J; bases not matched to a gene: 8. The CDR3 is CASSHPGQGASTDTQYF. For the CDR3, the DNA is TGTGCCAGTAGCCATCCTGGACAGGGGGCAAGCACAGATACGCAGTATTTT.

The chain joins TRBV6-5 to TRBJ2-2; no clear D. CDR1 and CDR2 from the germline V gene are MNHEY and SVGAGI. V was pared by 9 bases and J by 5 bases, with 10 bases between. The CDR3 sequence is 12 residues long. CDR3 loop: CARRWVTGELFF. Here the CDR3 DNA reads TGTGCCAGAAGGTGGGTTACCGGGGAGCTGTTTTTT.

The genes are TRBV7-9 and TRBJ1-5; the D gene is possibly TRBD1 (5 bases). The CDR3 consists of 15 residues. From germline, CDR1 is SEHNR and CDR2 FQNEAQ (reference sequence). V shed 3 bases and J shed 4 bases, with 13 bases lying between them. The CDR3 region is CASSLGVGRNQPQHF. CDR3 in DNA: TGTGCCAGCAGCTTGGGGGTAGGGAGGAATCAGCCCCAGCATTTT.

The genes are TRBV5-3 and TRBJ2-3, with TRBD1 matching 7 bases. TRBV5-3 is placed among ORFs of uncertain function. With 4 bases clipped from V and 3 bases from J, the junction kept 11 bases outside the gene matches. This CDR3 is built from 16 residues. In nucleotides, the CDR3 is TGTGCCAGAAGCACCCTGACAGGGAAAGGGACAGATACGCAGTATTTT. As protein: CARSTLTGKGTDTQYF.

The chain links TRBV5-4 to TRBJ2-6; 8 positions agree with TRBD2. The V segment lost 3 bases and the J segment 2 bases; nucleotides outside the gene matches: 1. The germline V gene has CDR1 SGHNT and CDR2 YYREEE (reference sequence). This CDR3 comprises 15 residues. CDR3 loop: CASSSGRAGANVLTF. As DNA, the CDR3 is TGTGCCAGCAGCTCCGGGAGGGCTGGGGCCAACGTCCTGACTTTC.

This clone was recorded once. The J gene is TRBJ1-5, the V gene TRBV6-5; D gene uncertain. The length of the CDR3 is 14 residues. CDR1 is MNHEY, CDR2 SVGAGI, per germline. Trimming took off 6 bases at V and 5 bases at J, with 14 bases between the two ends. The CDR3 protein is CASRQHLSHQPQHF. Here the CDR3 DNA reads TGTGCCAGCAGACAGCATCTCTCCCATCAGCCCCAGCATTTT.

The sample holds one count of this clone. The J gene is TRBJ2-4, the V gene TRBV23-1, with TRBD1 identical over 7 bases. TRBV23-1 is identified as an open reading frame with a role that is uncertain. This CDR3 spans 18 amino acids. V lost 0 bases, J lost 0 bases, and 8 bases stayed unmatched. This CDR3 is CASSQSGQPLIAKNIQYF. CDR3 nucleotides: TGCGCCAGCAGTCAATCGGGACAGCCCTTGATAGCCAAAAACATTCAGTACTTC.

J is TRBJ2-7 and V is TRBV4-3; 7 positions match TRBD2. CDR1 and CDR2 from the germline V gene are LGHNA and YSLEER. The V and J ends lost 0 bases and 1 base, in that order; junction bases with no gene match: 6. The CDR3 spans 16 residues. In nucleotides, the CDR3 is TGCGCCAGCAGCCAAGATTTGCCTAGCGGATCCTACGAGCAGTACTTC. This translates into CASSQDLPSGSYEQYF.

This clone is a singleton in its sample. The rearrangement links TRBV7-3 to TRBJ2-3; TRBD2 matches 10 bases. CDR3 length: 17 residues. Per the germline V gene, CDR1 is SGHTA and CDR2 is FQGTGA. Trimming removed 0 bases from V and 6 bases from J; junction bases left unmatched: 9. CDR3 nucleotides: TGTGCCAGCAGCTTAACAACCGGGACTAGCGATAGGGATACGCAGTATTTT. As protein: CASSLTTGTSDRDTQYF.

This chain uses TRBV5-1 with TRBJ2-5; D is uncertain. This CDR3 contains 12 residues. Germline lookup yields CDR1 SGHRS and CDR2 YFSETQ. With 4 bases removed from V and 2 bases from J, the gap between germline ends came to 6 bases. This chain's CDR3 is CASSLIQETQYF. In DNA form, the CDR3 reads TGCGCCAGCAGCCTGATACAAGAGACCCAGTACTTC.

The J gene is TRBJ1-5, the V gene TRBV28, with D perhaps matching TRBD1 (6 bases). The CDR3 loop spans 13 amino acids. Germline V gene lookup returns CDR1 MDHEN and CDR2 SYDVKM. Trimming took off 2 bases at V and 4 bases at J, with 6 bases between the two ends. The CDR3 region is CASSLTGNQPQHF. CDR3 coding DNA: TGTGCCAGCAGTTTAACAGGGAATCAGCCCCAGCATTTT.

This chain uses TRBV7-2 with TRBJ1-2, with 7 bases lining up with TRBD1. The V gene end was trimmed by 5 bases and the J gene end by 5 bases; junction bases not matched to a gene: 5. Germline V CDR1 and CDR2: SGHTA, FQGNSA. The CDR3 covers 13 residues. The CDR3 region is CASSPGQAYGYTF. The CDR3 bases are TGTGCCAGCAGCCCCGGACAGGCTTATGGCTACACCTTC.

This chain links TRBV20-1 with TRBJ1-2; D remains unclear. The germline V gene encodes CDR1 DFQATT and CDR2 SNEGSKA (reference sequence). The CDR3 is 11 residues long. V shed 1 base and J shed 4 bases, with 4 bases lying between them. CDR3 protein: CSARVGYGYTF. CDR3 nucleotides: TGCAGTGCTAGAGTGGGCTATGGCTACACCTTC.

V and J are TRBV4-1 and TRBJ1-2; D is uncertain. The CDR3 contains 17 residues. The V and J ends lost 2 bases and 4 bases respectively, with 20 bases between them. Germline assignment: CDR1 MGHRA and CDR2 YSYEKL. The CDR3 nucleotides read TGCGCCAGCAGCCAAACCTGGGTTGGGAGGGAGAGCTATGGCTACACCTTC. Amino acids: CASSQTWVGRESYGYTF.

The chain recombines TRBV6-6 with TRBJ2-6; D is ambiguous. With 0 bases removed from V and 0 bases from J, the gap between germline ends came to 3 bases. This CDR3 has 15 residues. CDR1 and CDR2 from the germline V gene are MNHNY and SVGAGI (reference sequence). The CDR3 bases are TGTGCCAGCAGTTACTCGAACTCTGGGGCCAACGTCCTGACTTTC. Translating gives CASSYSNSGANVLTF.

The chain couples TRBV19 to TRBJ2-3, with D tentatively TRBD1 or TRBD2 (5 bases each). V gave up 2 bases and J gave up 4 bases, with 13 bases separating them. Germline V gene lookup returns CDR1 LNHDA and CDR2 SQIVND (reference sequence). The CDR3 has 15 amino acids. In DNA, the CDR3 is TGTGCCAGTAGTATAATGGCAGGGAGCGCAGATACGCAGTATTTT. This sequence encodes CASSIMAGSADTQYF.

The J gene is TRBJ2-1, the V gene TRBV7-9; unclear D gene. This CDR3 region has 13 residues. Trimming pared 1 base from V and 8 bases from J, leaving 9 bases between. CDR1 is SEHNR and CDR2 is FQNEAQ in the germline V gene (reference sequence). The CDR3 sequence is CASSLVNGHEQFF. Written as DNA, the CDR3 is TGTGCCAGCAGCTTAGTAAATGGCCATGAGCAGTTCTTC.

The rearrangement uses TRBV5-1 and TRBJ2-7; D remains ambiguous. V dropped 0 bases and J dropped 3 bases, with 10 bases sitting between them. The CDR3 has 14 amino acids. Germline CDR1 and CDR2: SGHRS and YFSETQ. Written as DNA, the CDR3 is TGCGCCAGCAGCTTGGGTGACCGGTTCTACGAGCAGTACTTC. Encoded protein: CASSLGDRFYEQYF.

V and J are TRBV19 and TRBJ2-3; no reliable D call. This CDR3 is built from 15 residues. Germline CDR1 is LNHDA and CDR2 is SQIVND (reference sequence). Trimming removed 4 bases from V and 0 bases from J, with 11 bases in between. DNA for the CDR3: TGTGCCAGTAGTACCCTCTTCGACAGCACAGATACGCAGTATTTT. Residues: CASSTLFDSTDTQYF.

The V call is TRBV7-2, the J call TRBJ2-3; D is ambiguous. CDR3 length equals 15 residues. Germline V gene sequence: CDR1 SGHTA, CDR2 FQGNSA. The germline V and J ends were trimmed by 1 base and 6 bases, with 14 bases remaining between them. The CDR3 protein is CASSLDRLDQDTQYF. The CDR3 region has the DNA TGTGCCAGCAGCTTAGATCGGCTAGATCAGGATACGCAGTATTTT.

V and J are TRBV5-1 and TRBJ2-7; D gene ambiguous. This CDR3 comprises 13 residues. Between the trimmed V and J ends, which lost 9 bases and 6 bases, there was a span of 19 bases. Germline V gives CDR1 SGHRS, CDR2 YFSETQ. CDR3 in DNA: TGCGCCACCGGGCTATCCCCCACCTCCGAGCAGTACTTC. Residues: CATGLSPTSEQYF. The variable domain in full, with the rest retrieved from reference TRBV5-1 and TRBJ2-7, is KAGVTQTPRYLIKTRGQQVTLSCSPISGHRSVSWYQQTPGQGLQFLFEYFSETQRNKGNFPGRFSGRQFSNSRSEMNVSTLELGDSALYLCATGLSPTSEQYFGPGTRLTVT.

J is TRBJ2-7 and V is TRBV6-5; 11 nucleotides match TRBD2. V lost 5 bases, J lost 0 bases, and 3 bases stayed unmatched. The CDR3 extends over 15 amino acids. Germline V gives CDR1 MNHEY, CDR2 SVGAGI. CDR3: CASSPLAGGSYEQYF. CDR3 nucleotides: TGTGCCAGCAGTCCCCTAGCGGGAGGCTCCTACGAGCAGTACTTC.

The rearrangement uses TRBV5-6 and TRBJ2-7; perhaps TRBD2 as D (5 bases). This CDR3 is 13 amino acids long. V was cut by 2 bases and J by 5 bases, with 11 bases left in between. The germline gives CDR1 SGHDT, CDR2 YYEEEE. CDR3 coding DNA: TGTGCCAGCAGCTTTGGGAGTAGCCACGAGCAGTACTTC. Its translation is CASSFGSSHEQYF.

The V gene is TRBV27, the J gene TRBJ2-3; 11 nucleotides match TRBD2. V lost 4 bases to trimming and J lost 3 bases; unmatched junction nucleotides: 3. From germline, CDR1 is MNHEY and CDR2 SMNVEV (reference sequence). The CDR3 spans 15 residues. CDR3 loop: CASSWRLAGTDTQYF. DNA for the CDR3: TGTGCCAGCAGTTGGAGACTAGCGGGGACAGATACGCAGTATTTT.

The chain uses TRBV7-2 and TRBJ2-6; D not certain. Germline CDR1 is SGHTA and CDR2 is FQGNSA. Trimming removed 1 base from V and 0 bases from J, with 4 bases in between. CDR3 length: 15 residues. CDR3 loop: CASSLGLSGANVLTF. The DNA for the CDR3 is TGTGCCAGCAGCTTAGGACTCTCTGGGGCCAACGTCCTGACTTTC.

The chain links TRBV6-1 to TRBJ2-7; TRBD1 agrees at 9 bases. J was trimmed by 3 bases and V by 2 bases; bases with no gene match: 5. In germline, CDR1 is MNHNS, CDR2 SASEGT. There are 15 residues in the CDR3. The DNA for the CDR3 is TGTGCCAGCAGTGAATCCGGGACAGGGAACTACGAGCAGTACTTC. Protein: CASSESGTGNYEQYF.

This clone came up once. The chain links TRBV10-3 to TRBJ2-2; possible D gene TRBD2, 7 bases. The CDR3 length is 15 residues. Trimming took 6 bases from V and 4 from J, leaving 15 bases between them. Germline CDR1 reads ENHRY; CDR2 reads SYGVKD. CDR3 sequence (DNA): TGTGCCATCAGGAAGGTGGCGGGGGCCACCGGGGAGCTGTTTTTT. It translates to CAIRKVAGATGELFF.